This T cell receptor (beta chain) was recorded in a study of OX40 agonist ivuxolimab in advanced cancers. The wider study: Those treated in dose escalation had hepatocellular carcinoma, melanoma, renal cell cancer or head and neck cancer.

The study's findings and limits: Researchers did not establish what antigens the expanded peripheral T cells target.

CDR1 is LGHNA and CDR2 is YNFKEQ in the germline V gene. Trimming stripped 1 base from V and 0 bases from J, with 3 bases between. This CDR3 has 14 amino acids. At baseline, cycle 4 day 1, and cycle 7 day 1, blood was sampled. In the case of this clone: Its antigen is currently unknown.

This table comes from immunoSEQ multiplex PCR, and its TCRdb copy is limited to in-frame clones, with some not included. In the table there are tens of thousands of clones, more than 75% of which are singletons. The V call is TRBV4-2, the J call TRBJ2-2; D gene uncertain. The source was CD4+ or CD8+ T cells sorted from blood, collected in a trial of the OX40 agonist ivuxolimab. This TCR was recovered from an adult with an advanced solid tumor such as melanoma, head and neck, liver or kidney cancer. CDR3 protein: CASSQGSNTGELFF. The CDR3 nucleotides read TGTGCCAGCAGCCAAGGTTCGAACACCGGGGAGCTGTTTTTT.